This T cell receptor (beta chain) stems from a study of cytomegalovirus exposure and HLA in healthy donors (dated by TCRdb to about 2017). The study in broad terms: According to an earlier analysis of several hundred of the donors, about 190 million T cells yielded over 90 million unique TCR beta sequences and about 300 Gb of sequence data. An early release that covered 640 HLA-typed donors contained around 300 gigabases of sequencing data and tens of millions of unique TCR sequences. The genetic ancestry cluster associated with self-reported Caucasian donors included over 65% of the roughly 400 genotyped donors. The aim of the study was to test whether cataloging public T cell receptors could identify signatures of past pathogen exposure. The study profiled the T cell repertoires of approximately 700 subjects by immunosequencing and related them to cytomegalovirus serostatus. A separate validation cohort of about 110 different subjects was used in addition to the roughly 640-subject first cohort. To predict cytomegalovirus infection status, the study brought together high-throughput TCR immunosequencing, statistical association of individual TCRs with disease status, and machine learning. To study patterns of TCR occurrence, a later analysis re-analyzed previously published TCR beta repertoires from 550 to 800 donors and added high-resolution HLA genotyping. The later analysis used no new phenotypic data to find candidate immune exposures, relying instead on TCR beta sequences and their occurrence across donors. An earlier analysis of 587 of the donors applied high-throughput TCR beta sequencing to assess whether each TCR beta V gene segment acted as functional or pseudogenic. Donor age, sex, ethnicity and CMV serostatus were compiled alongside the repertoire data. A later genetic analysis took genome-wide SNP genotypes for about 55% of the roughly 700 donors and used that subset as a discovery cohort. Every repertoire in the discovery cohort had been generated on one and the same sequencing platform. Class I and class II HLA loci were covered by the typing at four-digit resolution. The number of typed donors differed by locus: roughly 620-630 for A, B, C, DRB1 and DQB1; 522 for DQA1; roughly 600 for DPA1; and roughly 490 for DPB1. A few DR-DQ haplotypes were treated as single units for association and clustering because of strong linkage in the cohort. Among some 400 genotyped donors of the cohort, an average of around 240,000 unique TCR beta nucleotide sequences were sequenced per donor, around 20% of them non-productive. Findings and caveats that apply to the study as a whole: The study gave a list of some 150 TCR beta chains associated with cytomegalovirus. In a later genetic analysis, fewer N-insertions in productive TCRs were reported among donors in an Asian-associated ancestry cluster than the approximately 710-donor mean. Broadly in line with IMGT annotations, most TCR beta V segments showed up in productive rearrangements about 87% or about 30% of the time in an earlier analysis of several hundred of the donors. The only immune exposure information available for the cohort was CMV serostatus. In this cohort, only TCR beta chains were sequenced, and detectable features were limited by the absence of alpha or paired-chain data. HLA typing was unavailable for some donors at each locus, so association tests used only the typed subset. Roughly uniform sequencing depth across donors was assumed in presence/absence analyses, although this assumption may not hold. A later analysis reported that several top co-occurrence clusters appeared linked to parvovirus B19, influenza, CMV and Epstein-Barr virus. In a later genetic analysis, a missense DCLRE1C variant was associated with V-gene and J-gene trimming of TCR beta chains, and the association was replicated in an independent cohort. In vitro tests confirmed that three of the cytomegalovirus-associated TCR beta chains recognize cytomegalovirus antigens. In a later analysis, HLA-associated TCR beta chains were found to be more clonally expanded and to have lower generation probabilities than equally common non-associated chains. Correlated functional status among segregating V segments might reflect linkage disequilibrium, but an unknown experimental factor could not be ruled out. Assigning TCR associations to individual alleles was difficult when HLA alleles, especially DR and DQ, strongly co-occurred. According to a later analysis, TCR association rates differed among HLA loci, with DRB1 alleles showing the most associated TCRs and HLA-C alleles showing the fewest. A further reported finding was that TCR beta sequences accurately predicted the HLA-A and HLA-B alleles for most subjects in the first cohort. A later analysis associated about 18,000 TCR beta sequences with specific HLA alleles at a false discovery rate of 0.05. Most CMV-associated TCR beta chains appeared to be HLA-restricted in a later analysis, and the HLA associations seemed to be driven largely by CMV exposure. While some public TCRs were present in many individuals, most TCR sequences turned up only very rarely across donors. Because counts were too low, seventeen rarely observed V segments, including chromosome 9 orphons, were excluded from the earlier analysis of some 590 of the donors. Cytomegalovirus status was reported to be diagnosed by the classifier with high specificity and sensitivity in both the original and validation cohorts. Some IMGT-functional V segments, including TRBV6-2 and TRBV6-3, could not be distinguished by the 87-base-pair reads and were therefore excluded. According to the authors, the approach could potentially be generalized to other disease states and immunological phenotypes. A group of highly shared sequence variants was considered likely to be a technical artifact of the sequencing pipeline.

Library preparation employed the immunoSEQ multiplex PCR assay. The multiplex PCR relied on a mix of 60 forward primers for TCR Vbeta segments and 13 reverse primers for TCR Jbeta segments. The CDR3 region of rearranged TCR beta genes was amplified from genomic DNA by a multiplex PCR assay. Amplified TCR beta libraries were sequenced as 87-base-pair reads on the Illumina HiSeq System. The study's processing was this. In a later analysis, tens of millions of unique TCR beta chains were counted across the approximately 670 repertoires, and about 10 million of these chains were shared by at least two donors. Raw reads were error-corrected and collapsed into unique sequences by a nearest-neighbor algorithm in which closely related sequences were merged to remove PCR and sequencing errors. Alignment of CDR3 sequences to IMGT reference sequences was used to assign V, D and J gene segments. Each retained sequence needed at least a six-nucleotide match to both a V gene segment and a J gene segment. Rearrangements were classified as productive when the CDR3 lacked stop codons and remained in frame with V and J, and all other rearrangements were classified as non-productive. Following IMGT convention, CDR3 was defined as the stretch from the second conserved V-encoded cysteine to the conserved J-encoded phenylalanine. Sequences without an unambiguous match to a single V gene segment were excluded from the earlier analysis of about 600 of the donors. An earlier analysis of a few hundred of the donors classified V segments as functional when productive rearrangements were above 56.7% and as segregating when the standard deviation between donors was above 5%. A statistical classification framework was built to diagnose cytomegalovirus status from the catalog of TCR beta chain sequences. In a later analysis, TCR nucleotide sequences were compared against IMGT/GENE-DB human TR gene sequences so that V and J genes could be assigned. Using the TCRdist pipeline, a later analysis assigned CDR3 sequences along with most-parsimonious VDJ recombination scenarios. In a later analysis, each TCR beta chain was defined by its CDR3 amino acid sequence together with its V-gene family, and reads lacking a unique V-gene family were excluded. In a later analysis, 500 to 700 highly shared, low-generation-probability nucleotide sequences were removed to address suspected cross-contamination and a sequencing artifact. For each public chain, a later analysis derived a clonal expansion index from normalized ranks of inferred template counts within each repertoire. Generation probabilities in a later analysis came from a VDJ recombination model fitted to out-of-frame rearrangements, and those results were checked against IGoR. A later analysis scored TCR-TCR, TCR-HLA and TCR-CMV co-occurrence with hypergeometric tests, applying a repertoire-size bias correction to TCR pairs. False discovery rates were estimated in a later analysis by permuting HLA or CMV assignments 20 times. In a later analysis, co-occurring TCRs were grouped using DBSCAN, and TCRdist sequence similarity was added for clustering within HLA-allele-positive subsets. For co-occurrence clustering, repertoires with fewer than 30,000 or more than 120,000 public chains were excluded, along with about five repertoires with anomalous nucleotide sharing. Not all clones reach the TCRdb copy of this immuneACCESS table, which keeps in-frame sequences only. Checked studies attribute under half of the gap to unresolved V genes and leave the rest unexplained. V and J calls plus clone size are reproduced from that table; the DNA served to infer D and trimming. The sample table holds approximately 190,000 clones, of which more than 70% were seen once. The ten largest clonotypes hold 1.5% to 2% of the sample.

There are 18 amino acids in the CDR3, from cysteine to phenylalanine inclusive. Only the CDR3 portion is preserved as DNA: 54 bases, with reading frame beginning at the first base. Germline trimming: 6 bases from V, 0 bases from J; junction bases outside gene matches: 14. In the germline V gene, CDR1 corresponds to KGHSH and CDR2 to LQKENI. As for this clone: It lacks a known antigen. Per-nucleotide qualities are absent, and no much larger clonotype sits a single base away.

The cohort comprised around 700 healthy bone marrow donors. Cohort members were all nominally healthy when sampled, although unrecorded immune exposures were likely present. The donor tested CMV seropositive and was one of the 289 seropositive cohort members. A peripheral blood sample was collected from each donor, and TCR beta sequencing was performed on peripheral blood mononuclear cells. Genomic DNA was extracted from the blood cell samples with the Qiagen DNeasy Blood Extraction Kit. Specimen: PBMCs. This receptor was identified in a man in his forties in good health and CMV-seropositive. The V and J genes are TRBV18 and TRBJ2-3, and TRBD1 matches 8 of the central bases. The DNA reads TGTGCCAGCTCCCTGGCTAGGACAGGGAGTGGTAGCACAGATACGCAGTATTTT. It translates as CASSLARTGSGSTDTQYF.